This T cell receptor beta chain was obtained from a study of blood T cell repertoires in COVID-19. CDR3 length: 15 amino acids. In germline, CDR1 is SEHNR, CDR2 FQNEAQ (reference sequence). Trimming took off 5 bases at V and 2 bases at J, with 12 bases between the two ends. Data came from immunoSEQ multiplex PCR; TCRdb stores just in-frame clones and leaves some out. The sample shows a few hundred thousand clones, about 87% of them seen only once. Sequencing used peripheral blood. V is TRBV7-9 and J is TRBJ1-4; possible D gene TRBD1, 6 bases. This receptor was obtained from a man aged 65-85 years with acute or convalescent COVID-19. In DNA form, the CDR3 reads TGTGCCAGCAGCAAAAAGCAGGGGACTAATGAAAAACTGTTTTTT. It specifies CASSKKQGTNEKLFF.